This TCR beta chain was profiled in a study of shared clonotypes between healthy human individuals. CD45RA-negative memory and CD45RA+ naive subsets were split from the CD4+ cells. Profiling relied on immunoSEQ multiplex PCR, and the TCRdb table lists in-frame clones only, not all of them. The profile shows millions of clones, more than 80% of them singletons. From germline, CDR1 is SGHDN and CDR2 FVKESK. V was pared by 2 bases and J by 0 bases, with 8 bases between. This CDR3 is 16 amino acids long. Source material: naive CD4+ T cells from PBMCs. Regarding subset: CD45RA+ positively selected. This clonotype was sampled from a man between 18 and 35 years old in good health. Some clones in this sample may be carry-over from other donors' samples. The chain combines TRBV14 with TRBJ2-6, with D possibly matching TRBD1 (5 bases). For the CDR3, the DNA is TGTGCCAGCAGCCAACAGGGTTACTCTGGGGCCAACGTCCTGACTTTC. Translation: CASSQQGYSGANVLTF.